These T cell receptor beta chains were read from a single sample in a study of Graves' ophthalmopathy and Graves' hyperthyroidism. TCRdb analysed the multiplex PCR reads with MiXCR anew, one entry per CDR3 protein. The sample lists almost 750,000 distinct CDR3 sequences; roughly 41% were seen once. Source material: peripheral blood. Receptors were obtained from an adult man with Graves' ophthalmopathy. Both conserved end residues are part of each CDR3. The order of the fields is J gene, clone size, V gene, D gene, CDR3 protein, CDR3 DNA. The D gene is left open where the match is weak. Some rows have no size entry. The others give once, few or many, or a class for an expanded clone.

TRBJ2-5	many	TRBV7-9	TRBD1	CASSRKGYTGVGETQYF	TGTGCCAGCAGTCGAAAGGGCTACACAGGGGTAGGAGAGACCCAGTACTTC
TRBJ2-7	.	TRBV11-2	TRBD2	CASSLDSGYIEQYF	TGTGCCAGCAGCTTAGATAGCGGGTACATAGAGCAGTACTTC
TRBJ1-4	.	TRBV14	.	CASSQGNQRLGKLFF	TGTGCCAGCAGCCAAGGGAATCAGAGACTGGGAAAACTGTTTTTT
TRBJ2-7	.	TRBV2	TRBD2	CASSPGPGTSGRTSYEQYF	TGTGCCAGCAGCCCAGGACCGGGGACTAGCGGGAGGACCTCCTACGAGCAGTACTTC
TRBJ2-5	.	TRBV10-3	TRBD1	CAISGDRVRETQYF	TGTGCCATCAGTGGCGACAGGGTTCGAGAGACCCAGTACTTC
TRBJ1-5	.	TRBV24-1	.	CAWSVKGTGQPQHF	TGTGCCTGGAGTGTAAAAGGGACGGGACAGCCCCAGCATTTT
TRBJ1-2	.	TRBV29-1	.	CSAELGGASYGYTF	TGCAGCGCCGAGTTGGGGGGCGCGTCCTATGGCTACACCTTC
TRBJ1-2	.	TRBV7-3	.	CASSLMQVYGYTF	TGTGCCAGCAGCTTAATGCAGGTCTATGGCTACACCTTC
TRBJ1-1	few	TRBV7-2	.	CASSLEQGSRAFF	TGTGCCAGCAGCTTGGAACAGGGAAGTAGGGCTTTCTTT
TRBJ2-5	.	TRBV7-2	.	CASSLAHFGGAGETQYF	TGTGCCAGCAGCTTAGCGCATTTTGGGGGGGCTGGGGAGACCCAGTACTTC
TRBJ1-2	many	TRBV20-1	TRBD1	CSAGDREGDGYTF	TGCAGTGCTGGGGACAGGGAAGGTGACGGCTACACCTTC
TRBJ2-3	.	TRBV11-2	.	CASSPMARGRTDTQYF	TGTGCCAGCAGCCCTATGGCTAGGGGTCGCACAGATACGCAGTATTTT
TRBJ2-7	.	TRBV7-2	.	CASSLEVRRTVYF	TGTGCCAGCAGCTTAGAAGTCAGGCGGACGGTATACTTC
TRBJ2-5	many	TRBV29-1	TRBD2	CSVEDDSTSGLDWTQYF	TGCAGCGTTGAAGACGACAGCACTAGCGGCCTAGATTGGACCCAGTACTTC
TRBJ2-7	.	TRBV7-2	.	CASSSGGPYEQYF	TGTGCCAGCAGCTCTGGTGGCCCCTACGAGCAGTACTTC
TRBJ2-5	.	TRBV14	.	CASSHDLSETQYF	TGTGCCAGCAGCCACGACCTATCGGAGACCCAGTACTTC
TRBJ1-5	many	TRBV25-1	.	CASSELFIWKERSNQPQHF	TGTGCCAGCAGTGAATTATTTATTTGGAAGGAACGTAGCAATCAGCCCCAGCATTTT
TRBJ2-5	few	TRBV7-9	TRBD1	CASSPPNRGSSQETQYF	TGTGCCAGCAGCCCCCCGAACAGGGGCTCCTCCCAAGAGACCCAGTACTTC
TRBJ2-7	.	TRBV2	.	CTSRGADSYEQYF	TGTACCAGCAGAGGGGCGGATTCCTACGAGCAGTACTTC
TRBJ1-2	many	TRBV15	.	CATSREATVSGYTF	TGTGCCACCAGCAGAGAAGCGACAGTCAGTGGCTACACCTTC
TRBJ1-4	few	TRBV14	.	CASSPRAGQPGKLFF	TGTGCCAGCAGCCCGCGGGCCGGACAGCCGGGGAAACTGTTTTTT
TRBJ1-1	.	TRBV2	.	CASSDVGPGNTEAFF	TGTGCCAGCAGTGATGTGGGACCAGGGAACACTGAAGCTTTCTTT
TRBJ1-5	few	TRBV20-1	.	CSARGDSNQPQHF	TGCAGTGCTAGGGGGGATAGCAATCAGCCCCAGCATTTT
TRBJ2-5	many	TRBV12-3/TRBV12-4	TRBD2	CASRPLAGQETQYF	TGTGCCAGCAGGCCGTTAGCGGGTCAGGAGACCCAGTACTTC
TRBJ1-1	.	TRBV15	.	CATSSFVGTEAFF	TGTGCCACCAGCAGCTTCGTTGGCACTGAAGCTTTCTTT
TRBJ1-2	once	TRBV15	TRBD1	CATSSPGQGLYGYTF	TGTGCCACCAGCAGTCCGGGACAGGGCCTCTATGGCTACACCTTC
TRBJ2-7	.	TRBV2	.	CASSSPHYEQYF	TGTGCCAGCAGTTCGCCCCACTACGAGCAGTACTTC
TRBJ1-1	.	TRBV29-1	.	CSVEGAGLAFF	TGCAGCGTTGAAGGGGCAGGGTTAGCTTTCTTT
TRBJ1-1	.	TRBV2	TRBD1	CASTTGVGDSEAFF	TGTGCCAGCACCACAGGGGTTGGGGACTCTGAAGCTTTCTTT
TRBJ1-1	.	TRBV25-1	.	CASSSRGGLESEAFF	TGTGCCAGCTCATCCCGGGGAGGCCTCGAAAGTGAAGCTTTCTTT
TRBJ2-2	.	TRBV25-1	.	CASSARDGGSHTGELFF	TGTGCCAGCAGTGCTAGAGATGGCGGCTCGCACACCGGGGAGCTGTTTTTT
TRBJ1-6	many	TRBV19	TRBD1	CASARTGNSPLHF	TGTGCCAGTGCCAGGACAGGGAATTCACCCCTCCACTTT
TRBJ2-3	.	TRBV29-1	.	CSVERQGYDTQYF	TGCAGCGTTGAACGGCAGGGATACGATACGCAGTATTTT
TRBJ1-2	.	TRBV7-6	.	CASSLRGVKGYTF	TGTGCCAGCAGTTTACGGGGGGTTAAGGGCTACACCTTC
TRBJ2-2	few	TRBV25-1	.	CASSPGGTANTGELFF	TGTGCCAGCAGCCCAGGGGGGACCGCGAACACCGGGGAGCTGTTTTTT
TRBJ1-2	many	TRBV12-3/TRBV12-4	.	CASSEPTASYGYTF	TGTGCCAGCAGTGAACCGACAGCTAGCTATGGCTACACCTTC
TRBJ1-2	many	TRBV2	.	CASNTLGIQGAGYTF	TGTGCCAGCAATACCTTGGGTATCCAGGGAGCTGGCTACACCTTC